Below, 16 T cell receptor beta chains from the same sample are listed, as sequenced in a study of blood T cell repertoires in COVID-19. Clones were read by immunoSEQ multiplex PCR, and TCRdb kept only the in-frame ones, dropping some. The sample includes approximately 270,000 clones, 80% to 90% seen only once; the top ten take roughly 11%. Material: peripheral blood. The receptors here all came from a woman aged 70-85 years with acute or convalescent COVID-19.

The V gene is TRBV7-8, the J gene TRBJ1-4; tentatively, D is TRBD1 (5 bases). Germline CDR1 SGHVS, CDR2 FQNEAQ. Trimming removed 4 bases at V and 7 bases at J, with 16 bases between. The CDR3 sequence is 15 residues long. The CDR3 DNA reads TGTGCCAGCAGCTCAGGGCCTGAAGCAACTGAAAAACTGTTTTTT. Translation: CASSSGPEATEKLFF.

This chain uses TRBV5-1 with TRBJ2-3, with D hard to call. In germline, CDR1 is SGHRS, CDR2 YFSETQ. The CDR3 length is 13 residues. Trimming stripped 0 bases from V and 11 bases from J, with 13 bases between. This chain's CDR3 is CASSLVAAALQYF. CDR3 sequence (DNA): TGCGCCAGCAGCTTGGTTGCGGCGGCTTTGCAGTATTTT.

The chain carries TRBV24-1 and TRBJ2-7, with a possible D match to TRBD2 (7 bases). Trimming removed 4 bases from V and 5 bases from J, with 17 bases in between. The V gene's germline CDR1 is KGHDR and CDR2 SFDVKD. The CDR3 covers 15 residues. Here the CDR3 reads CATSDLGGGPNEQYF. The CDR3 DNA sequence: TGTGCCACCAGTGACCTAGGCGGGGGCCCCAACGAGCAGTACTTC.

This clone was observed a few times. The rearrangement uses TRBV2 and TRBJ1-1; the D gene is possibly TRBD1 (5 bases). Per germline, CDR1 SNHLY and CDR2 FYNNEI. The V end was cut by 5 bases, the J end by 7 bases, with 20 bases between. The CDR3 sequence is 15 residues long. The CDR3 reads CASSQEGRTDDEAFF. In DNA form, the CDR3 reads TGTGCCAGCAGTCAAGAGGGGAGGACTGACGATGAAGCTTTCTTT.

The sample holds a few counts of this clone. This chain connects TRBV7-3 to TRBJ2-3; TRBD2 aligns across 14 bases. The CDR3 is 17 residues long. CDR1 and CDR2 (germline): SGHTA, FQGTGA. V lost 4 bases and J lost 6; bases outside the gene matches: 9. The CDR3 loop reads CASSYGLAGGSSDTQYF. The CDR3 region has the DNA TGTGCCAGCAGCTACGGACTAGCGGGGGGCTCATCGGATACGCAGTATTTT.

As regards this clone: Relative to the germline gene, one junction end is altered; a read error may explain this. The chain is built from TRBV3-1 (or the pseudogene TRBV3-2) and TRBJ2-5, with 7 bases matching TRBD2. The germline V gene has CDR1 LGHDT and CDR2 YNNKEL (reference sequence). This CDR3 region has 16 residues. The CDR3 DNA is TGTGCCACCAGCCGACCATCTAGCGGAGGCGGGGAGACCCAGTACTTC. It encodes CATSRPSSGGGETQYF.

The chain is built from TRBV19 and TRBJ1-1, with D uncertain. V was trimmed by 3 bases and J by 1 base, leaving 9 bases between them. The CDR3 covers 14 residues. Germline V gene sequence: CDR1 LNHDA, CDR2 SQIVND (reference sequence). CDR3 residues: CASSIGPKNTEAFF. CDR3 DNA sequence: TGTGCCAGTAGTATTGGGCCGAAGAACACTGAAGCTTTCTTT. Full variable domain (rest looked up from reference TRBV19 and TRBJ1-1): DGGITQSPKYLFRKEGQNVTLSCEQNLNHDAMYWYRQDPGQGLRLIYYSQIVNDFQKGDIAEGYSVSREKKESFPLTVTSAQKNPTAFYLCASSIGPKNTEAFFGQGTRLTVV.

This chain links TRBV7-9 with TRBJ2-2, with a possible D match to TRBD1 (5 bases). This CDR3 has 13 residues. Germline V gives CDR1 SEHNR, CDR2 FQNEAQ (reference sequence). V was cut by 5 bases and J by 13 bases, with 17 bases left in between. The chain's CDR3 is CASSARSPRGLFF. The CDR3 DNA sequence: TGTGCCAGCAGCGCCCGTTCCCCTAGGGGGCTGTTTTTT.

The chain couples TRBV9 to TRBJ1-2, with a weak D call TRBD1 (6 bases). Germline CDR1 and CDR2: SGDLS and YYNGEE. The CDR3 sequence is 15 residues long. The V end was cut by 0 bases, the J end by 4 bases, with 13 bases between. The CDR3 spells CASSVGRRQAYGYTF. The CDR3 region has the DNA TGTGCCAGCAGCGTAGGAAGGCGACAGGCCTATGGCTACACCTTC.

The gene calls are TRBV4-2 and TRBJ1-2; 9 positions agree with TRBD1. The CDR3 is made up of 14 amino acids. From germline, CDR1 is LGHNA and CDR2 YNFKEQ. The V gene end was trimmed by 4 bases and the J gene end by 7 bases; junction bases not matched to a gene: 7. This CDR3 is CASSPGDRAAGYTF. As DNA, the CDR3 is TGTGCCAGCAGCCCCGGGGACAGGGCGGCTGGCTACACCTTC.

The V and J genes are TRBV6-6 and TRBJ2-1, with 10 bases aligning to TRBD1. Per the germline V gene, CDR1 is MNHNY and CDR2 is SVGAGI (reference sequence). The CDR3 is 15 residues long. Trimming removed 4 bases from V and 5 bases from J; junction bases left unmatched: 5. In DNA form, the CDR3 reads TGTGCCAGCAGTTCCTCCGGGACAGGGGACAATGAGCAGTTCTTC. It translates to CASSSSGTGDNEQFF.

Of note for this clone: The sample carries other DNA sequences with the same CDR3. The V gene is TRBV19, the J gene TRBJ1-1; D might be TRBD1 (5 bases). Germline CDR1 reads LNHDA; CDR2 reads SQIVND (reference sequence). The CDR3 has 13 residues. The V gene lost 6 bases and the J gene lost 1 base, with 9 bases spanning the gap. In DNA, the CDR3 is TGTGCCAGTAGCTACGACAGGAACACTGAAGCTTTCTTT. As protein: CASSYDRNTEAFF. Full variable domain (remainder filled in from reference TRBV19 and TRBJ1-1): DGGITQSPKYLFRKEGQNVTLSCEQNLNHDAMYWYRQDPGQGLRLIYYSQIVNDFQKGDIAEGYSVSREKKESFPLTVTSAQKNPTAFYLCASSYDRNTEAFFGQGTRLTVV.

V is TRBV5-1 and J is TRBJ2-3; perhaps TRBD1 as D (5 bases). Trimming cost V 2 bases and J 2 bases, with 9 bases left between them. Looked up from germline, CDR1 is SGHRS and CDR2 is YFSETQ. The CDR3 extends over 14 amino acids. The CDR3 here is CASSFNGATDTQYF. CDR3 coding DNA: TGCGCCAGCAGCTTTAATGGGGCCACAGATACGCAGTATTTT.

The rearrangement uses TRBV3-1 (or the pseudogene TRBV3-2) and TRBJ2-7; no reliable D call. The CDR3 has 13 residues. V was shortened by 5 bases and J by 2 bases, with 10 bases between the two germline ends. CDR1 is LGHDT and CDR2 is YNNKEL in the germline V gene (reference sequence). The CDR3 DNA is TGTGCCAGCAGCGAGTCCCCTCCCTACGAGCAGTACTTC. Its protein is CASSESPPYEQYF.

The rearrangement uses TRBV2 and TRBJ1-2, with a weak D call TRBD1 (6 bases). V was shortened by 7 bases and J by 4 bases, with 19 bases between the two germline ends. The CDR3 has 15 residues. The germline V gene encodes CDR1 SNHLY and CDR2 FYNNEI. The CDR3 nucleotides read TGTGCCAGCACCCCTGCGGGGGCGCAAGTCTATGGCTACACCTTC. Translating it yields CASTPAGAQVYGYTF.

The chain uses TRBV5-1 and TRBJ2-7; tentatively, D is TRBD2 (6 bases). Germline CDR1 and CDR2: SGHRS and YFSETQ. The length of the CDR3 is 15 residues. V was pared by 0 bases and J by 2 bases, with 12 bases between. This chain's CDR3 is CASSLALGGTYEQYF. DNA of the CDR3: TGCGCCAGCAGCTTGGCCCTCGGGGGAACCTACGAGCAGTACTTC.